This TCR beta chain came from a study of T cells after yellow fever vaccination. As for the study in general: Those fractions that held only low numbers of cells were prepared using the SMART-Seq v4 Ultra Low Input RNA kit.

There are 15 residues in the CDR3. J was trimmed by 6 bases and V by 3 bases; bases with no gene match: 4. General observations from the study: Clones from primary vaccination mostly reappeared after the booster (96% CD4, around 90% CD8). Clonotypes appearing in both CD4 and CD8 compartments existed, and their share was small.

Turning to this clonotype: Its matching antigen is unknown.

The authors made TCR cDNA by 5'RACE template switching, adding a universal primer site and UMIs. TCRdb passed the 5' RACE reads through MiXCR, listing each CDR3 protein once. The sample contains 300,000 to 400,000 distinct CDR3 sequences, under 5% of which appear only once. The chain links TRBV12-3 or TRBV12-4 to TRBJ2-1; the match to TRBD2 covers 11 bases. The clonotype originates from a young man who received the YFV17D yellow fever vaccine. The sequencing here drew on PBMCs, taken 5 days after the yellow fever booster vaccination. The CDR3 nucleotides read TGTGCCAGCAGTTTTTCTCTAGCGGGGGGCAATGAGCAGTTCTTC. Its protein product is CASSFSLAGGNEQFF.